This is a list of T cell receptor beta chains from one sample in a study of T cell responses to AZD1222 COVID-19 vaccine. Clones were sequenced by immunoSEQ multiplex PCR, and TCRdb holds only the in-frame ones, with some missing. The repertoire has about 69,000 clones, around four fifths of them found once; the top ten carry roughly 25%. The sample consisted of peripheral blood, taken 28 days after the second AZD1222 dose. These TCRs come from an adult who received the AZD1222 COVID-19 vaccine. Both conserved end residues are part of each CDR3. D genes are given only for firm matches. Expanded clones are given a class, and other clones once, few, many or no size at all.

>TRBD2|TRBJ2-7|.|TRBV28
CASSFRPGLAGVGYEQYF
TGTGCCAGCAGTTTTCGGCCTGGGCTAGCGGGAGTAGGGTACGAGCAGTACTTC
>.|TRBJ1-2|.|TRBV7-3
CASSTFSGHKSGGYTF
TGTGCCAGCAGCACCTTCTCGGGACACAAAAGCGGTGGCTACACCTTC
>.|TRBJ1-6|.|TRBV19
CASSIEVTATNSPLHF
TGTGCCAGTAGTATAGAAGTTACAGCGACTAATTCACCCCTCCACTTT
>TRBD1|TRBJ2-2|many|TRBV5-1
CASALDRGDTGELFF
TGCGCCAGCGCTTTAGACAGGGGAGACACCGGGGAGCTGTTTTTT
>.|TRBJ2-7|.|TRBV27
CASRTSSNGYEQYF
TGTGCCAGCAGGACTAGTTCCAACGGCTACGAGCAGTACTTC
>TRBD2|TRBJ2-3|.|TRBV7-8
CASSHSGLAGSTDTQYF
TGTGCCAGCAGCCACTCCGGACTAGCGGGTTCAACAGATACGCAGTATTTT
>TRBD2|TRBJ2-2|.|TRBV6-2/TRBV6-3
CASSFPSGRAFSGELFF
TGTGCCAGCAGTTTCCCTAGCGGGAGGGCCTTCTCCGGGGAGCTGTTTTTT
>.|TRBJ1-3|.|TRBV30
CAWSPTMDTIYF
TGTGCCTGGAGTCCTACTATGGACACCATATATTTT
>TRBD1|TRBJ2-5|.|TRBV2
CASSRTGVRETQYF
TGTGCCAGCAGTCGGACAGGGGTGAGGGAGACCCAGTACTTC
>.|TRBJ2-7|.|TRBV5-1
CASSLRTGPGEQYF
TGCGCCAGCAGCTTGCGTACAGGACCGGGGGAGCAGTACTTC
>.|TRBJ1-1|.|TRBV19
CASSPRHGRLSMNTEAFF
TGTGCCAGTAGTCCCCGACACGGGAGATTGTCAATGAACACTGAAGCTTTCTTT
>.|TRBJ1-5|.|TRBV4-1
CASSQGPGTPSPQHF
TGCGCCAGCAGCCAGGGGCCCGGGACCCCCTCGCCCCAGCATTTT
>.|TRBJ2-5|.|TRBV6-5
CASSLDRAQETQYF
TGTGCCAGCAGTTTAGACAGAGCTCAAGAGACCCAGTACTTC
>TRBD1|TRBJ2-2|.|TRBV7-6
CASSPRTGGGGELFF
TGTGCCAGCAGCCCGCGGACAGGGGGCGGCGGGGAGCTGTTTTTT
>TRBD1|TRBJ2-1|.|TRBV5-1
CASSLAGQGTYNEQFF
TGCGCCAGCAGCTTGGCCGGACAGGGAACCTACAATGAGCAGTTCTTC
>.|TRBJ1-2|.|TRBV2
CASSEGQLHGYTF
TGTGCCAGCAGTGAAGGACAGCTTCACGGCTACACCTTC
>TRBD1|TRBJ1-4|.|TRBV20-1
CSASSQGVEKLFF
TGCAGTGCTAGTTCACAGGGGGTTGAAAAACTGTTTTTT
>.|TRBJ2-2|many|TRBV30
CAWRRDINTGELFF
TGTGCCTGGAGGAGGGACATAAACACCGGGGAGCTGTTTTTT
>TRBD2|TRBJ2-3|once|TRBV27
CAKGGGLAGASGPDTQYF
TGTGCCAAAGGCGGGGGACTAGCGGGAGCTTCGGGGCCAGATACGCAGTATTTT
>.|TRBJ2-7|.|TRBV5-1
CASSLDRAYEQYF
TGCGCCAGCAGCTTGGACAGGGCCTACGAGCAGTACTTC